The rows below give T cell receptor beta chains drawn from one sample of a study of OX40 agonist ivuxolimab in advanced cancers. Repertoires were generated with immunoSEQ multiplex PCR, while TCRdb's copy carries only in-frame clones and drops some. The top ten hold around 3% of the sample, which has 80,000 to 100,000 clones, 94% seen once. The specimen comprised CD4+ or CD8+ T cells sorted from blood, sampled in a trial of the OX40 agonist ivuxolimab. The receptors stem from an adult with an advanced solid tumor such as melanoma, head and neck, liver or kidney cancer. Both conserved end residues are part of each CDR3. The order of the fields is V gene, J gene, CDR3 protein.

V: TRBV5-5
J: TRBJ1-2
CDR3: CASSRTGTGDYGYTF

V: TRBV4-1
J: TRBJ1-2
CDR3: CASSQGTGGNNYGYTF

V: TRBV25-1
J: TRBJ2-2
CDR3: CASSGTGTGELFF

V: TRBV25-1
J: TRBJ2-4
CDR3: CASSGGAENIQYF

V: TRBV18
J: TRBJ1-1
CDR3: CASSGPGQGVIF

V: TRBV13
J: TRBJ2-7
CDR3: CASSSKREIRYEQYF

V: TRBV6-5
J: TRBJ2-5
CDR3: CASSAGTGVKETQYF

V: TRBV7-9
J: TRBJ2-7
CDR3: CASSSDRDRVNEQYF

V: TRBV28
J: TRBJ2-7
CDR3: CASSPRGGPFSYEQYF

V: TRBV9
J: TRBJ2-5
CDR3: CASSGGSLAGGQEQETQYF

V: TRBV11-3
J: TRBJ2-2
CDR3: CASSLGSTGELFF

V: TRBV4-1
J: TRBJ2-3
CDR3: CASSQTTSTDTQYF

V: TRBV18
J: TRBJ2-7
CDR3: CASSPGQGAYEQYF

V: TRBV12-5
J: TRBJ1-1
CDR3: CASGLVDSEAFF

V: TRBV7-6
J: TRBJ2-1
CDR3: CASSPQYNNEQFF

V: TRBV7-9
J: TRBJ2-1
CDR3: CASSLPSTDKNREYNEQFF